Below, 7 T cell receptor beta chains from the same sample are listed, as sequenced in a study of vaccination effects on CD4 cells after COVID-19. Expansion of antigen-specific CD4+ T cells with viral peptide pools was carried out by the ViraFEST assay before sequencing. Investigators separated out CD4+ T cells once around 10 days of culture had passed. Nobody among the vaccine recipients had prior SARS-CoV-2 infection (nucleocapsid antibodies were negative). Assay used: immunoSEQ multiplex PCR; TCRdb lists only in-frame clones, some missing. The sample consists of roughly 24,000 clones, 73% of them appearing once. These receptors' antigens are unknown. Sequenced here: CD4+ T cells from PBMCs cultured with SARS-CoV-2 spike peptides, sampled before COVID-19 vaccination. All receptors derive from a human donor who received a COVID-19 vaccine.

V usage is TRBV19 and J usage is TRBJ1-6; 8 bases are shared with TRBD1. In germline, CDR1 is LNHDA, CDR2 SQIVND (reference sequence). The CDR3 contains 15 residues. J was trimmed by 4 bases and V by 3 bases; bases with no gene match: 2. The CDR3 here is CASSIRQGYNSPLHF. The CDR3 region has the DNA TGTGCCAGTAGTATTAGACAGGGGTATAATTCACCCCTCCACTTT.

The J gene is TRBJ2-5, the V gene TRBV19, with 9 bases aligning to TRBD1. V lost 5 bases to trimming and J lost 5 bases; unmatched junction nucleotides: 9. The germline V gene encodes CDR1 LNHDA and CDR2 SQIVND (reference sequence). The CDR3 runs to 15 residues. The CDR3 here is CASSPGTGKRETQYF. Written as DNA, the CDR3 is TGTGCCAGTAGTCCCGGGACAGGGAAGCGTGAGACCCAGTACTTC.

The rearrangement links TRBV24-1 to TRBJ2-1, with D possibly being TRBD2 (5 bases). The V end was cut by 9 bases, the J end by 9 bases, with 20 bases between. Germline CDR1 and CDR2: KGHDR and SFDVKD. This CDR3 is 14 amino acids long. CDR3 nucleotide sequence: TGTGCCACCTCTTCGGGGTCGCTCCCCCTTGAGCAGTTCTTC. Its protein product is CATSSGSLPLEQFF.

V is TRBV5-4 and J is TRBJ2-7; 8 nucleotides agree with TRBD2. CDR3 length: 17 amino acids. V lost 0 bases to trimming and J lost 5 bases; unmatched junction nucleotides: 13. Germline loops: CDR1 SGHNT, CDR2 YYREEE (reference sequence). Written as DNA, the CDR3 is TGTGCCAGCAGCTTGGGGGGGAGCGGGAGAGAAGTAAACGAGCAGTACTTC. This codes for CASSLGGSGREVNEQYF. The full variable domain, its missing parts supplied by reference TRBV5-4 and TRBJ2-7, is ETGVTQSPTHLIKTRGQQVTLRCSSQSGHNTVSWYQQALGQGPQFIFQYYREEENGRGNFPPRFSGLQFPNYSSELNVNALELDDSALYLCASSLGGSGREVNEQYFGPGTRLTVT.

This clone was found once. V gene TRBV25-1 combines with J gene TRBJ2-7; 8 bases are shared with TRBD1. The CDR3 loop spans 16 amino acids. J gave up 2 bases and V 10 bases, and 16 bases lay outside the gene matches. CDR1 and CDR2 (germline): MGHDK, SYGVNS. The DNA for the CDR3 is TGTGCCAACTCCATACTGGGGACAGGAGATACCTACGAGCAGTACTTC. Its translation: CANSILGTGDTYEQYF.

This chain connects TRBV18 to TRBJ2-5, with 15 bases matching TRBD2. The trim removed 2 bases at V and 5 bases at J, leaving 3 bases unmatched. The germline V gene encodes CDR1 KGHSH and CDR2 LQKENI. CDR3 length: 16 amino acids. The CDR3: CASSPSGLAGGETQYF. CDR3 DNA: TGTGCCAGCTCACCATCCGGACTAGCGGGAGGGGAGACCCAGTACTTC. Full variable domain (outside the CDR3, taken from reference TRBV18 and TRBJ2-5): NAGVMQNPRHLVRRRGQEARLRCSPMKGHSHVYWYRQLPEEGLKFMVYLQKENIIDESGMPKERFSAEFPKEGPSILRIQQVVRGDSAAYFCASSPSGLAGGETQYFGPGTRLLVL.

The chain is built from TRBV4-1 and TRBJ1-5, with D possibly TRBD1 on 6 matching bases. Trimming cost V 0 bases and J 1 base, with 13 bases left between them. Germline V CDR1 and CDR2: MGHRA, YSYEKL. The CDR3 contains 17 residues. The CDR3 spells CASSQDVRGISNQPQHF. The DNA for the CDR3 is TGCGCCAGCAGCCAAGACGTCAGGGGAATAAGCAATCAGCCCCAGCATTTT.